This TCR beta chain was captured in a study of CD8+ T cells in alopecia areata. Per the germline V gene, CDR1 is MNHEY and CDR2 is SMNVEV (reference sequence). CDR3 length equals 12 residues. V lost 2 bases, J lost 9 bases, and 10 bases lay in between. Alopecia areata patients provided lesional scalp punch biopsies and peripheral blood, both collected for the study. PBMC-derived CD4+ and CD8+ T cells were sorted. Broader study findings: Alphabeta T cells residing in normal skin are also sequenced in scalp samples.

As regards this clone: Antigen specificity is unknown.

Once RNA had been extracted, it was reverse transcribed into cDNA to act as the sequencing template. Repertoires were generated with immunoSEQ multiplex PCR, while TCRdb's copy carries only in-frame clones and drops some. The sample shows 90,000 to 130,000 clones, about 60% of them seen only once. The material sequenced was NKG2D-low CD8+ T cells sorted from blood. The chain has TRBV27 and TRBJ1-2, with TRBD1 as a possible D gene (5 bases). The clonotype comes from a human donor with alopecia areata. CDR3 residues: CASSLTGGSYTF. CDR3 nucleotides: TGTGCCAGCAGTTTAACGGGGGGAAGCTACACCTTC.